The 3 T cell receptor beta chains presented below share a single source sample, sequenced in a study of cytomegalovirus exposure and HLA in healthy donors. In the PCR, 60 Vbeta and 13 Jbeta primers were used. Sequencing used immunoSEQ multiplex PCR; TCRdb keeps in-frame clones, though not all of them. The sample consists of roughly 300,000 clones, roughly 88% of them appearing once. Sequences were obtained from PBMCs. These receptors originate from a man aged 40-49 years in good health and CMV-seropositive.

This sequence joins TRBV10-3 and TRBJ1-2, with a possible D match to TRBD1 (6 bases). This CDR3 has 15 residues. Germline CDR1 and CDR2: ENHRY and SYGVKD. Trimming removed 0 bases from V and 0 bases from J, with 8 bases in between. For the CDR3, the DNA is TGTGCCATCAGTGAGTCGGACAGAACTAACTATGGCTACACCTTC. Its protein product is CAISESDRTNYGYTF.

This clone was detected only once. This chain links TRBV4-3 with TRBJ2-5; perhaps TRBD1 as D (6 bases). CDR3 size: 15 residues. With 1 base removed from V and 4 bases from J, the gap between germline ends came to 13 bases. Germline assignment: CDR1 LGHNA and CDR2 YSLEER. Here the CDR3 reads CASSQVILRGETQYF. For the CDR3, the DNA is TGCGCCAGCAGCCAAGTAATTCTCAGGGGAGAGACCCAGTACTTC.

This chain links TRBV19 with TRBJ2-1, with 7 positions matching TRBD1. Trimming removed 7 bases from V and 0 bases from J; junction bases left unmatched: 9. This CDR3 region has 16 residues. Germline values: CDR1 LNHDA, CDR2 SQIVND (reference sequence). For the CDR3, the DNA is TGTGCCAGTAACAATCAGGGGGTGAGCTCCTACAATGAGCAGTTCTTC. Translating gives CASNNQGVSSYNEQFF.